Each of the 5 T cell receptor beta chains below was sequenced from the same sample in a study of spatial heterogeneity in lung cancer. Time point described: blood at routine non-recurrence follow-up after resection. Unsorted tumor, nontumor lung tissue or cryopreserved PBMC supplied the whole RNA. TCRdb re-analysed the 5' RACE reads in MiXCR, keeping a single row per CDR3 protein. Among about 120,000 distinct CDR3 sequences, about 12% were seen once, and the ten largest hold 15% to 20%. This sample comprised PBMCs, obtained at follow-up. The receptor source for this set is a male donor with early-stage non-small cell lung cancer.

A few counts support this clonotype. V and J are TRBV30 and TRBJ2-1; D remains unclear. V lost 5 bases and J 8 bases, leaving 16 bases between the germline ends. CDR1 GTSNPN and CDR2 SVGIG come from the germline V gene (reference sequence). This CDR3 is built from 13 residues. Here the CDR3 DNA reads TGTGCCTGGGAGGCTAGACTTGGGGATGAGCAGTTCTTC. Its protein product is CAWEARLGDEQFF.

This clonotype appeared a few times. The chain has TRBV11-3 and TRBJ2-2, with a tentative D call TRBD1 (6 bases). The ends were cut back, 2 bases at V and 4 bases at J, with 8 bases in the middle. The germline V gene encodes CDR1 SGHNT and CDR2 YENEEA. There are 14 residues in the CDR3. CDR3 DNA: TGTGCCAGCAGCTTACAACAGGGCACCGGGGAGCTGTTTTTT. Protein: CASSLQQGTGELFF.

V is TRBV25-1 and J is TRBJ2-7; 9 bases agree with TRBD2. V lost 2 bases and J lost 3; bases outside the gene matches: 11. This CDR3 has 17 amino acids. Germline assignment: CDR1 MGHDK and CDR2 SYGVNS. The CDR3 DNA is TGTGCCAGCAGTGAAGGTCCAGGGCTAGCGGGGTTCTACGAGCAGTACTTC. It translates to CASSEGPGLAGFYEQYF.

This clonotype has more than one count but fewer than ten. This rearrangement joins TRBV20-1 to TRBJ1-1, with 7 bases lining up with TRBD1. V was pared by 6 bases and J by 6 bases, with 16 bases of the junction left unmatched. This CDR3 has 15 amino acids. CDR1 is DFQATT, CDR2 SNEGSKA, per germline (reference sequence). CDR3 bases: TGCAGTGCAGACTGGGGACAGCCTTCGTCCGCTGAAGCTTTCTTT. Translation gives CSADWGQPSSAEAFF.

V and J are TRBV18 and TRBJ2-7; D is ambiguous. V dropped 3 bases and J dropped 3 bases, with 12 bases sitting between them. The CDR3 spans 14 residues. The germline V gene encodes CDR1 KGHSH and CDR2 LQKENI. CDR3 sequence: CASSPDFSHYEQYF. DNA of the CDR3: TGTGCCAGCTCACCTGACTTTAGCCACTACGAGCAGTACTTC.